These T cell receptor beta chains were read from a single sample in a study of beta chain features in type 1 diabetes. The assay was immunoSEQ multiplex PCR, and TCRdb's table has in-frame clones only and misses some. The table shows 600,000 or so clones, with 11% to 15% occurring only once. What was sequenced was naive CD4+ T cells from blood. The receptors shown here come from a man in his late teens or twenties with type 1 diabetes. Both conserved end residues are part of each CDR3. Fields, in order: D gene, J gene, clone size, V gene, CDR3 protein, CDR3 DNA. D genes are given only for firm matches. Clone size appears in some rows only: once, few, many, or a class for an expanded clone.

D gene: NA; J gene: TRBJ2-7; clone size: few; V gene: TRBV15; CDR3 protein: CATRANGYEQYF; CDR3 DNA: TGTGCCACCAGGGCGAACGGCTACGAGCAGTACTTC
D gene: NA; J gene: TRBJ2-1; clone size: few; V gene: TRBV7-2; CDR3 protein: CASSFDTSLRNEQFF; CDR3 DNA: TGTGCCAGCAGCTTCGATACGAGCCTTCGTAATGAGCAGTTCTTC
D gene: NA; J gene: TRBJ2-2; clone size: few; V gene: TRBV2; CDR3 protein: CASGWTAFTGELFF; CDR3 DNA: TGTGCCAGCGGGTGGACAGCGTTCACCGGGGAGCTGTTTTTT
D gene: NA; J gene: TRBJ2-3; clone size: NA; V gene: TRBV5-4; CDR3 protein: CASSPIPVTDTQYF; CDR3 DNA: TGTGCCAGCAGCCCCATACCCGTCACAGATACGCAGTATTTT
D gene: NA; J gene: TRBJ2-1; clone size: few; V gene: TRBV14; CDR3 protein: CASSQGYEQFF; CDR3 DNA: TGTGCCAGCAGCCAGGGATATGAGCAGTTCTTC
D gene: TRBD1; J gene: TRBJ1-5; clone size: NA; V gene: TRBV11-2; CDR3 protein: CASSLRTGLYNQPQHF; CDR3 DNA: TGTGCCAGCAGCTTACGGACAGGGTTATACAATCAGCCCCAGCATTTT
D gene: TRBD1; J gene: TRBJ1-6; clone size: NA; V gene: TRBV7-2; CDR3 protein: CASSQGQLENSPLHF; CDR3 DNA: TGTGCCAGCAGCCAGGGACAGCTTGAAAATTCACCCCTCCACTTT
D gene: NA; J gene: TRBJ1-1; clone size: NA; V gene: TRBV9; CDR3 protein: CASSVVGATNTEAFF; CDR3 DNA: TGTGCCAGCAGCGTAGTTGGGGCGACGAACACTGAAGCTTTCTTT
D gene: TRBD1; J gene: TRBJ1-2; clone size: few; V gene: TRBV28; CDR3 protein: CASSARTGGHYGYTF; CDR3 DNA: TGTGCCAGCAGTGCCCGTACAGGGGGCCACTATGGCTACACCTTC
D gene: NA; J gene: TRBJ2-1; clone size: few; V gene: TRBV7-8; CDR3 protein: CASSLRGDNSYAEQFF; CDR3 DNA: TGTGCCAGCAGCTTAAGGGGGGACAATTCCTATGCTGAGCAGTTCTTC
D gene: NA; J gene: TRBJ2-2; clone size: NA; V gene: TRBV30; CDR3 protein: CAWSLMAGELFF; CDR3 DNA: TGTGCCTGGAGTCTTATGGCCGGGGAGCTGTTTTTT
D gene: NA; J gene: TRBJ2-1; clone size: NA; V gene: TRBV19; CDR3 protein: CASSPVGVEQFF; CDR3 DNA: TGTGCCAGTAGTCCTGTCGGGGTAGAGCAGTTCTTC
D gene: TRBD1; J gene: TRBJ2-2; clone size: NA; V gene: TRBV6-1; CDR3 protein: CASSKAGGTGELFF; CDR3 DNA: TGTGCCAGCAGTAAGGCAGGGGGTACCGGGGAGCTGTTTTTT
D gene: NA; J gene: TRBJ1-6; clone size: few; V gene: TRBV6-1; CDR3 protein: CASSGSYSPLHF; CDR3 DNA: TGTGCCAGCAGCGGTTCGTATTCACCCCTCCACTTT
D gene: TRBD1; J gene: TRBJ2-1; clone size: NA; V gene: TRBV9; CDR3 protein: CASSPRTGWETFEQFF; CDR3 DNA: TGTGCCAGCAGCCCGCGGACAGGATGGGAGACATTTGAGCAGTTCTTC
D gene: TRBD1; J gene: TRBJ2-3; clone size: few; V gene: TRBV7-3; CDR3 protein: CASSPGTGPDTQYF; CDR3 DNA: TGTGCCAGCAGCCCCGGGACAGGGCCAGATACGCAGTATTTT
D gene: TRBD1; J gene: TRBJ2-7; clone size: few; V gene: TRBV15; CDR3 protein: CATSPTGPSYEQYF; CDR3 DNA: TGTGCCACCAGTCCGACAGGGCCCTCCTACGAGCAGTACTTC
D gene: NA; J gene: TRBJ2-5; clone size: NA; V gene: TRBV6-4; CDR3 protein: CASTRLGGRLQETQYF; CDR3 DNA: TGTGCCAGCACCCGGCTGGGGGGCCGCCTCCAAGAGACCCAGTACTTC
D gene: NA; J gene: TRBJ2-3; clone size: NA; V gene: TRBV7-9; CDR3 protein: CASSSVGSTYTDTQYF; CDR3 DNA: TGTGCCAGCAGTTCGGTTGGGAGCACGTACACAGATACGCAGTATTTT
D gene: TRBD1; J gene: TRBJ1-2; clone size: NA; V gene: TRBV4-1; CDR3 protein: CASSQGGTGILYGYTF; CDR3 DNA: TGCGCCAGCAGCCAAGGAGGGACAGGGATTTTGTATGGCTACACCTTC
D gene: NA; J gene: TRBJ1-1; clone size: few; V gene: TRBV30; CDR3 protein: CAWSGQLVAFF; CDR3 DNA: TGTGCCTGGAGCGGACAGTTGGTAGCTTTCTTT
D gene: NA; J gene: TRBJ2-7; clone size: NA; V gene: TRBV2; CDR3 protein: CASSEEAVSSYEQYF; CDR3 DNA: TGTGCCAGCAGTGAAGAAGCAGTGAGCTCCTACGAGCAGTACTTC
D gene: NA; J gene: TRBJ2-3; clone size: NA; V gene: TRBV9; CDR3 protein: CASSRTVTDTQYF; CDR3 DNA: TGTGCCAGCAGCAGAACGGTCACAGATACGCAGTATTTT
D gene: NA; J gene: TRBJ2-7; clone size: few; V gene: TRBV29-1; CDR3 protein: CSVGWGPWTSERYEQYF; CDR3 DNA: TGCAGCGTTGGGTGGGGGCCCTGGACTTCCGAAAGGTACGAGCAGTACTTC
D gene: NA; J gene: TRBJ2-3; clone size: few; V gene: TRBV7-9; CDR3 protein: CASSFPTDTQYF; CDR3 DNA: TGTGCCAGCAGCTTTCCGACAGATACGCAGTATTTT
D gene: NA; J gene: TRBJ1-5; clone size: few; V gene: TRBV6-5; CDR3 protein: CASRLAGGSEPQHF; CDR3 DNA: TGTGCCAGCAGGCTTGCGGGAGGAAGTGAGCCCCAGCATTTT
D gene: TRBD2; J gene: TRBJ2-1; clone size: NA; V gene: TRBV10-3; CDR3 protein: CAISVIPPTSGSSEQFF; CDR3 DNA: TGTGCCATCAGTGTTATCCCCCCGACTAGCGGGAGTTCTGAGCAGTTCTTC
D gene: TRBD1; J gene: TRBJ1-6; clone size: few; V gene: TRBV7-2; CDR3 protein: CASSWGGTGYSPLHF; CDR3 DNA: TGTGCCAGCAGCTGGGGGGGGACAGGGTATTCACCCCTCCACTTT
D gene: NA; J gene: TRBJ2-7; clone size: NA; V gene: TRBV11-2; CDR3 protein: CASSLDDSLYEQYF; CDR3 DNA: TGTGCCAGCAGCTTAGATGACAGTCTCTACGAGCAGTACTTC
D gene: NA; J gene: TRBJ2-2; clone size: NA; V gene: TRBV4-1; CDR3 protein: CASAGQNTGELFF; CDR3 DNA: TGCGCCAGCGCCGGACAGAACACCGGGGAGCTGTTTTTT
D gene: NA; J gene: TRBJ1-1; clone size: few; V gene: TRBV25-1; CDR3 protein: CASSERQNTEAFF; CDR3 DNA: TGTGCCAGCAGTGAAAGGCAGAACACTGAAGCTTTCTTT
D gene: NA; J gene: TRBJ1-2; clone size: NA; V gene: TRBV11-1; CDR3 protein: CASSPGEYGYTF; CDR3 DNA: TGTGCCAGCAGCCCCGGGGAGTATGGCTACACCTTC
D gene: NA; J gene: TRBJ1-6; clone size: NA; V gene: TRBV5-6; CDR3 protein: CASSSPAGSYSPLHF; CDR3 DNA: TGTGCCAGCAGCTCCCCTGCAGGGTCGTATTCACCCCTCCACTTT
D gene: TRBD1; J gene: TRBJ2-1; clone size: many; V gene: TRBV23-1; CDR3 protein: CASSQPGQGDNEQFF; CDR3 DNA: TGCGCCAGCAGTCAACCGGGACAGGGGGACAATGAGCAGTTCTTC
D gene: TRBD1; J gene: TRBJ1-2; clone size: NA; V gene: TRBV30; CDR3 protein: CAWSWGARQGVNHYGYTF; CDR3 DNA: TGTGCCTGGAGTTGGGGGGCGCGGCAGGGGGTGAACCACTATGGCTACACCTTC
D gene: NA; J gene: TRBJ2-3; clone size: NA; V gene: TRBV7-9; CDR3 protein: CASSFITDTQYF; CDR3 DNA: TGTGCCAGCAGCTTTATCACAGATACGCAGTATTTT